This T cell receptor (beta chain) was obtained from a study of blood T cell repertoires in COVID-19. Data came from immunoSEQ multiplex PCR; TCRdb stores just in-frame clones and leaves some out. The sample has more than 300,000 clones; around 86% are singletons. Recruits, aged roughly 18 to 95 years, lived in approximately 26 US areas. Looked up from germline, CDR1 is MNHEY and CDR2 is SVGEGT. This CDR3 region has 15 residues. V shed 6 bases, J shed 4 bases, and the junction held 9 bases outside the gene matches. This rearrangement joins TRBV6-2 or TRBV6-3 to TRBJ2-3; 8 bases map to TRBD2. This sequence was found in a woman aged 18-35 years who had recovered from COVID-19. The sequenced sample consisted of PBMCs or T cells enriched from blood (not recorded which). CDR3 in amino acids: CASSPGGAHSDTQYF. The CDR3 bases are TGTGCCAGCAGCCCCGGGGGGGCGCATTCAGATACGCAGTATTTT.